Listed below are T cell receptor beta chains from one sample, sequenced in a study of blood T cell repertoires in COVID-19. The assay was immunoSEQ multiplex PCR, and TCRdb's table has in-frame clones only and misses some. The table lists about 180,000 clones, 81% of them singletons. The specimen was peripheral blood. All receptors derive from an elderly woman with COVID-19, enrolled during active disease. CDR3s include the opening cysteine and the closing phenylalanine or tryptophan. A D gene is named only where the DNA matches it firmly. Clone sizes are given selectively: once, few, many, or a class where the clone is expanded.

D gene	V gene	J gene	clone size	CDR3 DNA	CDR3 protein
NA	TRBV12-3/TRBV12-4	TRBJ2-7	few	TGTGCCAGCAGTTTTGGCTCCTCCTACGAGCAGTACTTC	CASSFGSSYEQYF
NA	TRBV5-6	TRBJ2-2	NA	TGTGCCAGCAGCTTGGGCGGGATAGACACCGGGGAGCTGTTTTTT	CASSLGGIDTGELFF
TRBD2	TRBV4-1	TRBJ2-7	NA	TGCGCCAGCAGCCAGGGGGGTCGTGGACTAGTCCGCGAGCAGTACTTC	CASSQGGRGLVREQYF
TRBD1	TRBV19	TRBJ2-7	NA	TGTGCCAGTAGCGAGACCGTCAGGGGGCTCTACGAGCAGTACTTC	CASSETVRGLYEQYF
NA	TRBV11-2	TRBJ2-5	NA	TGTGCCAGCGGGCCCAGCGAGACCCAGTACTTC	CASGPSETQYF
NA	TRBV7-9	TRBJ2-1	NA	TGTGCCAGCAGATACTCTGGTACCTCCTACAATGAGCAGTTCTTC	CASRYSGTSYNEQFF
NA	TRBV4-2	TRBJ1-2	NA	TGTGCCAGCAGCCCGTGGGCAGGGGAAGACTATGGCTACACCTTC	CASSPWAGEDYGYTF
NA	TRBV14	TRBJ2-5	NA	TGTGCCAGCAGCCAATACACGGGGAAAGAGACCCAGTACTTC	CASSQYTGKETQYF
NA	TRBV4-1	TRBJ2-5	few	TGCGCCAGCAGCCAAGGCACCCCTTATACTTCTTCTGAAGAGACCCAGTACTTC	CASSQGTPYTSSEETQYF
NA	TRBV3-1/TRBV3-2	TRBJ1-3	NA	TGTGCCAGCAGCCAAGGTTCTCGCTCTGGAAACACCATATATTTT	CASSQGSRSGNTIYF
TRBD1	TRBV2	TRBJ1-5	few	TGTGCCAGCAGCGTGGACAGGGGGCGTTTGCAGCCCCAGCATTTT	CASSVDRGRLQPQHF
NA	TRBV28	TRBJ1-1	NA	TGTGCCAGCAGTTCCCAGGGGAGAGGGAACACTGAAGCTTTCTTT	CASSSQGRGNTEAFF
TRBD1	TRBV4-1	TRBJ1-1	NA	TGCGCCAGCAGCCAAACCGGGACAGGGGGCACTGAAGCTTTCTTT	CASSQTGTGGTEAFF
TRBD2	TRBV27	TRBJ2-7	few	TGTGCCAGCAGTTACGGGGGGGCTGGGGGCGAGCAGTACTTC	CASSYGGAGGEQYF
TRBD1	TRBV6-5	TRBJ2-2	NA	TGTGCCAGCAGTTACGACCGACAGGGAAACACCGGGGAGCTGTTTTTT	CASSYDRQGNTGELFF
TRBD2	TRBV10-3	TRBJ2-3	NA	TGTGCCATCAGTGCATCTAGCGGGAGGACAGATACGCAGTATTTT	CAISASSGRTDTQYF
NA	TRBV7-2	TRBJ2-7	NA	TGTGCCAGCAGCCCCTCCGGGGTTCCCTACGAGCAGTACTTC	CASSPSGVPYEQYF
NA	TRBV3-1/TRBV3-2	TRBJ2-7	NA	TGTGCCAGCAGCGCGGGACTGCTACGACCCTACGAGCAGTACTTC	CASSAGLLRPYEQYF
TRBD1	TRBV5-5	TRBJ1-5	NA	TGTGCCAGCAGCCAGACAGGGGCGACAATCAAGCCCCAGCATTTT	CASSQTGATIKPQHF
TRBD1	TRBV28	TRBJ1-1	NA	TGTGCCAGCAGTGCCATTAACAGGGGAAGGACTGAAGCTTTCTTT	CASSAINRGRTEAFF
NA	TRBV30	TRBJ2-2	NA	TGTGCCTGGAGAGGGGGGACAGTTAACACCGGGGAGCTGTTTTTT	CAWRGGTVNTGELFF
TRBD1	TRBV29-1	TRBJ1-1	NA	TGCAGCGCTCACAGGGGCGGGACTGAAGCTTTCTTT	CSAHRGGTEAFF
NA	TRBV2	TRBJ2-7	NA	TGTGCCAGCAGTCGGGACTGGAGCTCCTACGAGCAGTACTTC	CASSRDWSSYEQYF
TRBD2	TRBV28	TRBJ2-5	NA	TGTGCCAGCAGTCCTACTAGCGGAGAAGAGACCCAGTACTTC	CASSPTSGEETQYF